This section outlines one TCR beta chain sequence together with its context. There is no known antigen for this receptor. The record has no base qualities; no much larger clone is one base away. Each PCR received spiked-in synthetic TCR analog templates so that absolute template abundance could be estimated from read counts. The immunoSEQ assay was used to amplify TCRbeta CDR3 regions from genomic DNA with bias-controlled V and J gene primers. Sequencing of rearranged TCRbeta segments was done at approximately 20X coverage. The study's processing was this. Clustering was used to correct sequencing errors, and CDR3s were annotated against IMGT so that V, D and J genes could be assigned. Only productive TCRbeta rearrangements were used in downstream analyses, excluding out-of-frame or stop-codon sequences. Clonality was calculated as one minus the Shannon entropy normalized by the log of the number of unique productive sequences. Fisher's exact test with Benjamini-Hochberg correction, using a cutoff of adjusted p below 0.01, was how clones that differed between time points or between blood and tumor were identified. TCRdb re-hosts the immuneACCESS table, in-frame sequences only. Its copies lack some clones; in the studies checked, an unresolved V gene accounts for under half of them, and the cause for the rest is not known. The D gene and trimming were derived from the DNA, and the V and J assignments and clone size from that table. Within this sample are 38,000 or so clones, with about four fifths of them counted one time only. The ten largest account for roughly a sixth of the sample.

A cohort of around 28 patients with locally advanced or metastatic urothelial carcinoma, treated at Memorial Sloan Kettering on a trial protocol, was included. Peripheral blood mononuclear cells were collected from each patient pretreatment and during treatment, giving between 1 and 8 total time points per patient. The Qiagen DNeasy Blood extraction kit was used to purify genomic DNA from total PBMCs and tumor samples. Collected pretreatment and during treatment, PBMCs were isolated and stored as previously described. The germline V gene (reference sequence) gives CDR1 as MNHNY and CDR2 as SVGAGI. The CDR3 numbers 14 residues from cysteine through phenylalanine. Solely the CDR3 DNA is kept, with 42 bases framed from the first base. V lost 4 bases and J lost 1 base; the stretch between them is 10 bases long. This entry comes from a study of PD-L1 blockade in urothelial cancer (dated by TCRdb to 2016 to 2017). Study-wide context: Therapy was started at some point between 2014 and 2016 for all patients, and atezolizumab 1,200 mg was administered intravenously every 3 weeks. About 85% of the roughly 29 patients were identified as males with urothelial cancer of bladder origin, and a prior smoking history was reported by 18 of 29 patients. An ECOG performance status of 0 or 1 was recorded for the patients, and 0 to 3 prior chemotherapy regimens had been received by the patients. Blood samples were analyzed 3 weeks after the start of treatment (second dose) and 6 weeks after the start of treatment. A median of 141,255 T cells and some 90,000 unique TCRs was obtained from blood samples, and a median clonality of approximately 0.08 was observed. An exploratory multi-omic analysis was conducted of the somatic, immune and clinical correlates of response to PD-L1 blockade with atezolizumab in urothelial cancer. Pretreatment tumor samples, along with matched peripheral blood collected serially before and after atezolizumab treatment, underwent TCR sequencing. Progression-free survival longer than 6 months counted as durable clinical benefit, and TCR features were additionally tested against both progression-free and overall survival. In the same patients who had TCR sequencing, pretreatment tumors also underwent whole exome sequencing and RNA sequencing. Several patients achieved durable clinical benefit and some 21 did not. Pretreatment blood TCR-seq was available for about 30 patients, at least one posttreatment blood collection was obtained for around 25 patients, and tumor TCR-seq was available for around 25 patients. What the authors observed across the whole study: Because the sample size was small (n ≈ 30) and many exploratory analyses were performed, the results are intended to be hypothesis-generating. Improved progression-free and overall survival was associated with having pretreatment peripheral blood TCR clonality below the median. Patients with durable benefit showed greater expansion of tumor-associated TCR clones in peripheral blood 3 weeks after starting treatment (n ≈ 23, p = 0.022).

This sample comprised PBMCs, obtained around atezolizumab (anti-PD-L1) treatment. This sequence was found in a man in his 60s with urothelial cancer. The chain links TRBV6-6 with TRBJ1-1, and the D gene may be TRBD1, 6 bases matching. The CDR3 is CASSLTTGNTEAFF. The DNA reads TGTGCCAGCAGTTTGACGACAGGGAACACTGAAGCTTTCTTT.